This entry concerns a single T cell receptor beta chain. The antigen is unknown. V lost 0 bases and J 0 bases, leaving 12 bases between the germline ends. The germline V gene has CDR1 LNHNV and CDR2 YYDKDF (reference sequence). The CDR3 length is 17 residues. The sample belongs to a study of a mutant IDH1 vaccine in newly diagnosed glioma. Turning to the study itself: Patients underwent eight vaccinations, which took place in weeks 1, 3, 5, 7, 11, 15, 19 and 23. Pretreatment consisted of radiotherapy, temozolomide, or both, with most receiving both.

Assay: immunoSEQ multiplex PCR; the TCRdb copy retains only in-frame clones and omits some. This sample has tens of thousands of clones, with approximately 85% found just once. Time point specified: week 23, last vaccination. What each vaccine dose contained was 300 ug of mutant IDH1 20-mer peptide, accompanied by topical imiquimod. This sequence was found in a man in his thirties or forties with glioma. The sequences come from PBMCs, collected from a glioma patient whose treatment included an IDH1 peptide vaccine. This rearrangement joins TRBV15 to TRBJ2-1; TRBD2 is a possible D gene (6 bases). CDR3 coding DNA: TGTGCCACCAGCAGAGATAATTGGGAGGACTCCTACAATGAGCAGTTCTTC. This sequence encodes CATSRDNWEDSYNEQFF.